This T cell receptor beta chain was sequenced for a study of technical replicates of blood from a handful of donors. Measured with immunoSEQ multiplex PCR; TCRdb has only the in-frame clones, and not every one. The sample records about 80,000 clones, 90% to 95% being singletons. CDR3 length: 15 amino acids. Trimming at V came to 6 bases and at J to 2 bases, leaving 8 bases not matched to a gene. The germline CDR1 and CDR2 sequences are MDHEN and SYDVKM. The genes are TRBV28 and TRBJ2-7; TRBD2 matches at 9 bases. The sequence came from a human donor in good health. The sequenced sample was T cells isolated from PBMCs. The CDR3 spells CASRPASGVPYEQYF. DNA of the CDR3: TGTGCCAGCAGGCCGGCTAGCGGGGTTCCCTACGAGCAGTACTTC.